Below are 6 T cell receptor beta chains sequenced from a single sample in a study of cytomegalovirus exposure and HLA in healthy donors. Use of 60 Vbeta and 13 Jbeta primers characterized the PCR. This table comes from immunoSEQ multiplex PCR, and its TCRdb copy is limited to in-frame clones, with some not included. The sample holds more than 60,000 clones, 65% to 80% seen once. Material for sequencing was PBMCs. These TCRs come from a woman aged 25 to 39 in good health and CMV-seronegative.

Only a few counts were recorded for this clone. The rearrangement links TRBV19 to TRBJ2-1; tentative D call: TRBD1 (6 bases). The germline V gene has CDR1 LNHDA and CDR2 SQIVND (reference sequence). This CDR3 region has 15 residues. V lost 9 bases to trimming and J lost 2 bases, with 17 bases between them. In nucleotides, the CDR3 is TGTGCCAGCTCCCCGGGACACCAAACCTACAATGAGCAGTTCTTC. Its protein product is CASSPGHQTYNEQFF.

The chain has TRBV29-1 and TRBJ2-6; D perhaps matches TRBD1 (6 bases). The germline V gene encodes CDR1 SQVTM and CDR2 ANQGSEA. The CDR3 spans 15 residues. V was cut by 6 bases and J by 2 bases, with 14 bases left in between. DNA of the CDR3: TGCAGCGTCTCGACAGGTCTAGCTGGGGCCAACGTCCTGACTTTC. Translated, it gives CSVSTGLAGANVLTF.

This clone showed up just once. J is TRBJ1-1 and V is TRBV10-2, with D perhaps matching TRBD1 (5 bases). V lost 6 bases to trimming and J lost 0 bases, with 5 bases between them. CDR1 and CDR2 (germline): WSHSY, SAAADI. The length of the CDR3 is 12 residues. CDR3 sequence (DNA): TGCGCCAGCAGGGACATGAACACTGAAGCTTTCTTT. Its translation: CASRDMNTEAFF.

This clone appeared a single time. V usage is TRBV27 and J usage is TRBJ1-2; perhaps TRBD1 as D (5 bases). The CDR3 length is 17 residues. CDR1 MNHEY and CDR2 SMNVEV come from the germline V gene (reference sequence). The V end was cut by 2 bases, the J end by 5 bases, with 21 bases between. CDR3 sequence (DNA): TGTGCCAGCAGTTTACAGGGCCCCGATCTGGGGCGTTATGGCTACACCTTC. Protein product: CASSLQGPDLGRYGYTF.

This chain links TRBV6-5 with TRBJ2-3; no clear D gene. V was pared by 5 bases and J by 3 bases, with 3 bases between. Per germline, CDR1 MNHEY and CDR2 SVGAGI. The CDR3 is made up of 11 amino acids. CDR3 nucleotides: TGTGCCAGCAGTCAAACAGATACGCAGTATTTT. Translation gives CASSQTDTQYF.

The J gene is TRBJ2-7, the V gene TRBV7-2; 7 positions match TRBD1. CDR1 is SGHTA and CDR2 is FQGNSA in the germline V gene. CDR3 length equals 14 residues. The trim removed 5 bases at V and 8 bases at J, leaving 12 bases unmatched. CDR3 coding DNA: TGTGCCAGCAGCAGAAGAAACAGGGGTGAGAAGCAGTACTTC. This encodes CASSRRNRGEKQYF.